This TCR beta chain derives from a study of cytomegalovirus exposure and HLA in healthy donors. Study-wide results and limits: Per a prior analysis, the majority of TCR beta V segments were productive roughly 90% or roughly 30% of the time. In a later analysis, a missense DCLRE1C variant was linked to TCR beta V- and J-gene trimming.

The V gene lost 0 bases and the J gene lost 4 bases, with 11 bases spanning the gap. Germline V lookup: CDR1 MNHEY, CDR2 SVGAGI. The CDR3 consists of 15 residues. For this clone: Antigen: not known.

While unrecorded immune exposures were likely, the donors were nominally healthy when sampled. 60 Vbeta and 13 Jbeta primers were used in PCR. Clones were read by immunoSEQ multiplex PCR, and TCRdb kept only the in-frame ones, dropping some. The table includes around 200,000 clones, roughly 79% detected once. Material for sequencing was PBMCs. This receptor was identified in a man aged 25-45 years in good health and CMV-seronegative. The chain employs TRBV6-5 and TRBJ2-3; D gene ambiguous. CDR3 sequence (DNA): TGTGCCAGCAGTTACTCCGATTCCACATCAGATACGCAGTATTTT. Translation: CASSYSDSTSDTQYF.